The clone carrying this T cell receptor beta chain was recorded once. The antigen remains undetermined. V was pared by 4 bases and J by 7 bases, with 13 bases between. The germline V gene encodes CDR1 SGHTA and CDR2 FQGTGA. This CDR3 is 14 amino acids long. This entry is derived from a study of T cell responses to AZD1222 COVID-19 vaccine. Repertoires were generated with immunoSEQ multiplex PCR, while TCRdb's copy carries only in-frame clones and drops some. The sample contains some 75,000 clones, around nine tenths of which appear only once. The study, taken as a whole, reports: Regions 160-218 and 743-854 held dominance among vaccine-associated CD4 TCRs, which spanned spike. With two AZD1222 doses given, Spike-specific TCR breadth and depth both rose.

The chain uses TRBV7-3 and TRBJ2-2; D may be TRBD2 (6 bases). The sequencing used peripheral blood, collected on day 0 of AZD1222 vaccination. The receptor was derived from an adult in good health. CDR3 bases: TGTGCCAGCAGCTCTGGACTACCCCACGGGGAGCTGTTTTTT. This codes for CASSSGLPHGELFF.